This T cell receptor beta chain was observed in a study of T cells in localized non-small cell lung cancer. Assay used: immunoSEQ multiplex PCR; TCRdb lists only in-frame clones, some missing. The sample consists of 15,000 to 18,000 clones, 87% of them appearing once. The CDR3 is 14 amino acids. Germline assignment: CDR1 SGHNT and CDR2 YYREEE (reference sequence). Trimming left V 0 bases short and J 2 bases short, with 6 bases between. Whole-study findings and limits: Heterogeneity remains possible, as sequencing covered one tumor region only. A median of around 60 of the top 100 tumor clones appeared in adjacent lung, which was paired and uninvolved.

With regard to this clone: Its target is unknown.

Material: peripheral blood mononuclear cells, obtained before any cancer treatment. The V call is TRBV5-4, the J call TRBJ1-5; no clear D. The TCR sequence derives from a male donor older than 55 with stage II lung adenocarcinoma. CDR3 DNA sequence: TGTGCCAGCAGCTTGGGCGGAGGCAATCAGCCCCAGCATTTT. Its translation: CASSLGGGNQPQHF.